The 26 T cell receptor beta chains given below trace back to one sample, sequenced in a study of cytotoxic CD8 clonotypes in ibrutinib-treated CLL. The assay was immunoSEQ multiplex PCR, and TCRdb's table has in-frame clones only and misses some. The sample shows hundreds of thousands of clones, about three quarters of them seen only once. The starting material was PBMCs, obtained after 24 months of ibrutinib treatment. These receptors all stem from a human donor with chronic lymphocytic leukemia.

This clone was seen only a few times. This chain connects TRBV18 to TRBJ1-2; no firm D call. The V gene lost 1 base and the J gene lost 2 bases, with 11 bases spanning the gap. CDR3 size: 15 residues. The germline CDR1 and CDR2 sequences are KGHSH and LQKENI. CDR3 sequence (DNA): TGTGCCAGCTCACCACTCGGAAGAGAGAACTATGGCTACACCTTC. It codes for CASSPLGRENYGYTF.

V is TRBV11-3 and J is TRBJ2-1; D gene unclear. This CDR3 has 15 residues. The V end was cut by 1 base, the J end by 0 bases, with 7 bases between. From germline, CDR1 is SGHNT and CDR2 YENEEA. The CDR3 bases are TGTGCCAGCAGCTTAGTCCTGTCCTCCTACAATGAGCAGTTCTTC. It encodes CASSLVLSSYNEQFF.

This chain links TRBV6-6 with TRBJ2-1; a weak D match, TRBD1 (5 bases). Trimming stripped 6 bases from V and 4 bases from J, with 13 bases between. The CDR3 contains 14 residues. Germline CDR1 is MNHNY and CDR2 is SVGAGI (reference sequence). The CDR3 nucleotides are TGTGCCAGCAGAAGACAGTCGGGTTACAATGAGCAGTTCTTC. Protein sequence: CASRRQSGYNEQFF.

This clone was seen only a few times. J is TRBJ2-5 and V is TRBV20-1; D is unclear. The CDR3 totals 11 residues. V lost 2 bases, J lost 5 bases, and 6 bases lay in between. CDR1 is DFQATT, CDR2 SNEGSKA, per germline (reference sequence). The CDR3: CSARHGETQYF. CDR3 bases: TGCAGTGCTAGACATGGGGAGACCCAGTACTTC.

The chain's CDR3 is CAWSAPHRARYEAFF. The CDR3 DNA follows: TGTGCCTGGAGTGCCCCCCACAGGGCCCGTTATGAAGCTTTCTTT. This chain connects TRBV30 to TRBJ1-1; possibly TRBD1 for D (6 bases). The CDR3 covers 15 residues. Germline assignment: CDR1 GTSNPN and CDR2 SVGIG (reference sequence). The germline V and J ends were trimmed by 1 base and 7 bases, with 19 bases remaining between them.

This clone came up a few times. The chain links TRBV28 to TRBJ2-7; D ambiguous. The CDR3 length is 13 residues. Germline V CDR1 and CDR2: MDHEN, SYDVKM. V was cut by 2 bases and J by 7 bases, with 12 bases left in between. The CDR3: CASSLRAALEQYF. The DNA for the CDR3 is TGTGCCAGCAGTTTAAGGGCAGCCTTGGAGCAGTACTTC.

The table lists this clone with a count of one. This chain joins TRBV29-1 and TRBJ2-7; D is perhaps TRBD1 (5 bases). The germline V and J ends were trimmed by 7 bases and 4 bases, with 14 bases remaining between them. CDR1 and CDR2 (germline): SQVTM, ANQGSEA. CDR3 length: 12 residues. The CDR3 sequence is CSAKDKTYEQYF. The CDR3 DNA sequence: TGCAGCGCCAAGGACAAGACGTACGAGCAGTACTTC.

This clone has only a few counts. The rearrangement joins TRBV7-9 to TRBJ2-1, with 7 bases identical to TRBD2. Looked up from germline, CDR1 is SEHNR and CDR2 is FQNEAQ (reference sequence). Trimming took 6 bases from V and 2 from J; bases not matched to a gene: 13. The length of the CDR3 is 17 residues. CDR3 sequence: CASRPAGAGDPYNEQFF. The CDR3 nucleotides are TGTGCCAGCAGACCTGCTGGTGCGGGAGACCCCTACAATGAGCAGTTCTTC.

The chain is built from TRBV5-1 and TRBJ2-5; 10 bases line up with TRBD2. Germline CDR1 and CDR2: SGHRS and YFSETQ. V was clipped by 7 bases and J by 5 bases; unmatched bases: 5. This CDR3 is built from 13 residues. Written as DNA, the CDR3 is TGCGCCAGCCTATCTAGCGGGGGTGAGACCCAGTACTTC. Its translation is CASLSSGGETQYF. Drawing the rest from reference TRBV5-1 and TRBJ2-5, the complete variable domain is KAGVTQTPRYLIKTRGQQVTLSCSPISGHRSVSWYQQTPGQGLQFLFEYFSETQRNKGNFPGRFSGRQFSNSRSEMNVSTLELGDSALYLCASLSSGGETQYFGPGTRLLVL.

V and J are TRBV18 and TRBJ2-7, with TRBD1 matching over 7 bases. V was pared by 3 bases and J by 3 bases, with 5 bases of the junction left unmatched. CDR3 length equals 14 residues. The V gene's germline CDR1 is KGHSH and CDR2 LQKENI. This CDR3 reads CASSPTGDGYEQYF. The CDR3 bases are TGTGCCAGCTCACCCACAGGGGACGGCTACGAGCAGTACTTC.

V and J are TRBV28 and TRBJ1-4, with D possibly matching TRBD1 (5 bases). CDR3 length: 16 amino acids. Trimming removed 7 bases from V and 7 bases from J, with 22 bases in between. Germline CDR1 and CDR2: MDHEN and SYDVKM. The CDR3 loop is CASTPTGTLRSEKLFF. In DNA form, the CDR3 reads TGTGCCAGCACCCCAACCGGGACCCTCAGGAGTGAAAAACTGTTTTTT.

This clone was seen just once. The J gene is TRBJ1-4, the V gene TRBV5-1; D possibly corresponds to TRBD1 (5 bases). The V and J ends lost 0 bases and 14 bases respectively, with 11 bases between them. Germline CDR1 reads SGHRS; CDR2 reads YFSETQ. The CDR3 length is 12 residues. In DNA, the CDR3 is TGCGCCAGCAGCTTGGAGGGCAGGGATCTGTTTTTT. It encodes CASSLEGRDLFF.

In its sample, this clone was seen once. One end of the junction is discordant with germline, which a read error may explain. The chain employs TRBV27 and TRBJ2-1, with 9 bases lining up with TRBD2. Looked up from germline, CDR1 is MNHEY and CDR2 is SMNVEV (reference sequence). The CDR3 length is 14 residues. DNA of the CDR3: TGTGCCAGCAGTCCTACCACTAGCGGGCCTCGAGGGGTCTTC. Translation: CASSPTTSGPRGVF.

This clone was counted a few times. The chain is built from TRBV7-9 and TRBJ2-5; no firm D call. The CDR3 totals 12 residues. Trimming took 2 bases from V and 5 from J, leaving 6 bases between them. Germline values: CDR1 SEHNR, CDR2 FQNEAQ (reference sequence). The CDR3 reads CASSLMGETQYF. CDR3 coding DNA: TGTGCCAGCAGCTTAATGGGGGAGACCCAGTACTTC.

The chain uses TRBV28 and TRBJ2-3; no definite D call. CDR3 length: 14 amino acids. The germline V gene has CDR1 MDHEN and CDR2 SYDVKM. V was trimmed by 6 bases and J by 4 bases, leaving 14 bases between them. CDR3 sequence: CASSPRLLADTQYF. The DNA of the CDR3 is TGTGCCAGCAGCCCTCGACTCCTCGCAGATACGCAGTATTTT. The whole variable domain, filled in from reference TRBV28 and TRBJ2-3, reads DVKVTQSSRYLVKRTGEKVFLECVQDMDHENMFWYRQDPGLGLRLIYFSYDVKMKEKGDIPEGYSVSREKKERFSLILESASTNQTSMYLCASSPRLLADTQYFGPGTRLTVL.

V and J are TRBV29-1 and TRBJ2-1, with TRBD2 matching 14 bases. Trimming took 8 bases from V and 8 from J; bases not matched to a gene: 14. Germline-derived CDR1 and CDR2 are SQVTM and ANQGSEA. This CDR3 has 16 amino acids. CDR3: CSPRVAGTSGSDEQFF. As DNA, the CDR3 is TGCAGCCCGCGGGTGGCCGGGACTAGCGGGAGTGATGAGCAGTTCTTC.

This clone was picked up a small number of times. The V call is TRBV5-5, the J call TRBJ2-1; 10 bases are shared with TRBD2. CDR3 size: 15 residues. V dropped 4 bases and J dropped 8; count of bases not matched to a gene: 9. Germline V lookup: CDR1 SGHKS, CDR2 YYEKEE (reference sequence). CDR3 bases: TGTGCCAGCAGCCCTCCGGGACTAGCGAGTCATGAGCAGTTCTTC. Encoded protein: CASSPPGLASHEQFF.

This sequence joins TRBV9 and TRBJ2-1; possible D gene TRBD2, 5 bases. The germline V gene has CDR1 SGDLS and CDR2 YYNGEE. This CDR3 contains 13 residues. V lost 0 bases to trimming and J lost 9 bases, with 10 bases between them. The CDR3 protein is CASSVGGYGEQFF. The CDR3 coding sequence is TGTGCCAGCAGCGTAGGAGGGTACGGTGAGCAGTTCTTC.

This clone was seen once. The chain couples TRBV9 to TRBJ2-4, with D possibly called TRBD1 or TRBD2 (5 bases each). Germline V gene lookup returns CDR1 SGDLS and CDR2 YYNGEE. The CDR3 runs 15 residues. V was trimmed by 0 bases and J by 2 bases, leaving 9 bases between them. The CDR3 region is CASSVAGGSKNIQYF. CDR3 DNA: TGTGCCAGCAGCGTAGCTGGGGGATCCAAAAACATTCAGTACTTC.

The chain has TRBV2 and TRBJ2-2, with no clear D. CDR1 is SNHLY, CDR2 FYNNEI, per germline. V was shortened by 6 bases and J by 3 bases, with 8 bases between the two germline ends. The CDR3 is 13 amino acids. The CDR3 region has the DNA TGTGCCAGCAGGGGAACTGACACCGGGGAGCTGTTTTTT. This gives the protein CASRGTDTGELFF. Filled out from reference TRBV2 and TRBJ2-2, the complete variable domain reads EPEVTQTPSHQVTQMGQEVILRCVPISNHLYFYWYRQILGQKVEFLVSFYNNEISEKSEIFDDQFSVERPDGSNFTLKIRSTKLEDSAMYFCASRGTDTGELFFGEGSRLTVL.

This CDR3 reads CASSPYGQGETQYF. CDR3 DNA: TGCGCCAGCAGCCCCTATGGACAGGGAGAGACCCAGTACTTC. This chain connects TRBV5-1 to TRBJ2-5, with 8 bases that match TRBD1. Germline V gene lookup returns CDR1 SGHRS and CDR2 YFSETQ. After removal of 4 bases from V and 4 bases from J, the junction contained 6 bases not matched to a gene. The CDR3 totals 14 residues.

The chain is built from TRBV29-1 and TRBJ2-7, with no clear D. CDR1 is SQVTM, CDR2 ANQGSEA, per germline. V was shortened by 4 bases and J by 2 bases, with 12 bases between the two germline ends. The CDR3 covers 13 residues. The DNA for the CDR3 is TGCAGCGTTGTATGGGCACCTCCCTACGAGCAGTACTTC. Protein product: CSVVWAPPYEQYF.

Details on this clone: At one of its ends the junction is not consistent with the germline gene, which may arise from a read error. J is TRBJ2-7 and V is TRBV7-8; TRBD1 matches 8 bases. Germline lookup yields CDR1 SGHVS and CDR2 FQNEAQ. The CDR3 consists of 13 residues. The chain's CDR3 is CASSRRLGTGENF. In DNA form, the CDR3 reads TGTGCCAGCAGCCGGCGCTTAGGGACAGGCGAGAACTTC.

The chain uses TRBV25-1 and TRBJ2-7, with D hard to call. V dropped 3 bases and J dropped 3 bases, with 9 bases sitting between them. The V gene's germline CDR1 is MGHDK and CDR2 SYGVNS. The CDR3 contains 13 residues. DNA of the CDR3: TGTGCCAGCAGTGATGGCACCTACTACGAGCAGTACTTC. Residues: CASSDGTYYEQYF.

The CDR3, as DNA: TGTGCCAGCAGTAGCGGACAGGGCAATCAGCCCCAGCATTTT. Protein: CASSSGQGNQPQHF. J is TRBJ1-5 and V is TRBV28; TRBD1 aligns across 7 bases. V lost 5 bases to trimming and J lost 2 bases; unmatched junction nucleotides: 3. This CDR3 has 14 amino acids. CDR1 is MDHEN, CDR2 SYDVKM, per germline.

The CDR3 here is CASSFKPGLEQFF. In DNA form, the CDR3 reads TGTGCCAGCAGTTTTAAACCGGGACTTGAGCAGTTCTTC. The chain links TRBV28 to TRBJ2-1; tentatively, D is TRBD2 (6 bases). Germline V gene sequence: CDR1 MDHEN, CDR2 SYDVKM. V was clipped by 3 bases and J by 9 bases, with 12 bases between them. This CDR3 has 13 residues. Based on the CDR3 plus reference TRBV28 and TRBJ2-1, the full variable domain is DVKVTQSSRYLVKRTGEKVFLECVQDMDHENMFWYRQDPGLGLRLIYFSYDVKMKEKGDIPEGYSVSREKKERFSLILESASTNQTSMYLCASSFKPGLEQFFGPGTRLTVL.